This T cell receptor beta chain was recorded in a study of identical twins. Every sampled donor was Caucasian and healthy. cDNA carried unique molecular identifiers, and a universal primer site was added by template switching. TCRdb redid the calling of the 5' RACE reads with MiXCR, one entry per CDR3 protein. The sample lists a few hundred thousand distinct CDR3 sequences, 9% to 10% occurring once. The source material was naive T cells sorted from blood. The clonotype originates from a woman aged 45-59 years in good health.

CDR3 nucleotides: TGTGCCAGCAGTGTAGCGGGAGGCACAGATACGCAGTATTTT. This gives the protein CASSVAGGTDTQYF. The chain has TRBV2 and TRBJ2-3, with 9 bases identical to TRBD2. The CDR3 length is 14 residues. From germline, CDR1 is SNHLY and CDR2 FYNNEI. The trim removed 4 bases at V and 1 base at J, leaving 0 bases unmatched.